This TCR beta chain was identified during a study of blood T cell repertoires in COVID-19. On the study more broadly: The cDNA or gDNA used as material had been derived from T cells, B-cell-depleted T cells, or PBMCs.

In germline, CDR1 is MNHEY, CDR2 SVGAGI. The CDR3 has 15 residues. V was clipped by 0 bases and J by 2 bases, with 11 bases between them. The recovered donors of Cohort 3 showed two negative PCRs, clearance, or symptom resolution. The repertoire was sequenced with immunoSEQ multiplex PCR; TCRdb's copy has only in-frame clones and lacks some. The sample consists of hundreds of thousands of clones, around nine tenths of them appearing once. The clonotype originates from a woman aged 40 to 55 who had recovered from COVID-19. The J gene is TRBJ2-7, the V gene TRBV6-5, with D tentatively TRBD1 (6 bases). The sequenced sample was PBMCs or T cells enriched from blood (not recorded which). CDR3 region: CASSYSFGQTYEQYF. The CDR3 coding sequence is TGTGCCAGCAGTTACTCGTTCGGACAGACCTACGAGCAGTACTTC.